A selection of T cell receptor beta chains follows, all from one sample in a study of siplizumab effects on memory and regulatory T cells. Generated by immunoSEQ multiplex PCR, the TCRdb table keeps only in-frame clones and is missing some. The sample lists more than 45,000 clones, under 98% occurring once. Specimen: naive CD4+ T cells sorted from blood. Source of these receptors: a human donor in good health. Both conserved end residues are part of each CDR3. Fields, in order: D gene, V gene, J gene, clone size, CDR3 DNA, CDR3 protein. D genes are given only for firm matches. Not every row has a clone size; where given, it reads once, few, many or a size class.

.	TRBV2	TRBJ1-3	.	TGTGCCAGCAGTGAAGATTCGGGGTTCTCTGGAAACACCATATATTTT	CASSEDSGFSGNTIYF
TRBD2	TRBV19	TRBJ2-2	.	TGTGCCAGTAGTCAGGCGGGGGCCGGGGAGCTGTTTTTT	CASSQAGAGELFF
.	TRBV7-9	TRBJ1-5	.	TGTGCCAGCAGCCAGCAAGGGGGGGTTAGCAATCAGCCCCAGCATTTT	CASSQQGGVSNQPQHF
.	TRBV10-3	TRBJ2-5	.	TGTGCCATCAGTGAGTCGCTACCCCATCGGGAGCCACAAGAGACCCAGTACTTC	CAISESLPHREPQETQYF
.	TRBV25-1	TRBJ2-1	.	TGTGCCAGCAGTCCCTCTTTTAATGAGCAGTTCTTC	CASSPSFNEQFF
.	TRBV6-5	TRBJ1-1	.	TGTGCCAGCAGCAAAACTCTGAACACTGAAGCTTTCTTT	CASSKTLNTEAFF
TRBD1	TRBV18	TRBJ2-1	.	TGTGCCAGCTCACCGGGGACAGTTTACAATGGGCAGTTCTTC	CASSPGTVYNGQFF
TRBD2	TRBV5-1	TRBJ2-5	.	TGCGCCAGCAGCAAGGGACTAGCGGGAGGATGGGGTGAGACCCAGTACTTC	CASSKGLAGGWGETQYF
.	TRBV19	TRBJ1-4	.	TGTGCCAGTAGCAGCCGGGACCCTTTGAATGAAAAACTGTTTTTT	CASSSRDPLNEKLFF
TRBD1	TRBV7-3	TRBJ2-1	.	TGTGCCAGCAGCGCGGACAGGGGCACCTACAATGAGCAGTTCTTC	CASSADRGTYNEQFF
TRBD2	TRBV7-2	TRBJ2-7	.	TGTGCCAGCAGCTTAGGAAGAGGGCGGGAGTGGGGCGAGCAGTACTTC	CASSLGRGREWGEQYF
.	TRBV5-4	TRBJ1-2	.	TGTGCCAGCAGCTTGGCCGGGACGGTCGATTATGGCTACACCTTC	CASSLAGTVDYGYTF
TRBD2	TRBV6-1	TRBJ2-2	.	TGTGCCAGCAGGGTTTCCGGGAGGCAGACAGGGGAGCTGTTTTTT	CASRVSGRQTGELFF
.	TRBV5-5	TRBJ2-7	.	TGTGCCAGCAGCTTAGTGCCGGGCCCCTACGAGCAGTACTTC	CASSLVPGPYEQYF
.	TRBV19	TRBJ2-5	.	TGTGCCAGTAGTATGAGGCAGGGTGGTGGCAAAGAGACCCAGTACTTC	CASSMRQGGGKETQYF
.	TRBV12-5	TRBJ1-1	once	TGTGCTAGTGGTTTGGTACAAGGGACTAACACTGAAGCTTTCTTT	CASGLVQGTNTEAFF
.	TRBV5-1	TRBJ1-1	.	TGCGCCAGCAGCTTGGAACATCTGAACACTGAAGCTTTCTTT	CASSLEHLNTEAFF
.	TRBV5-1	TRBJ2-7	once	TGCGCCAGCAGCTTGGCAGGGATCTACGAGCAGTACTTC	CASSLAGIYEQYF
.	TRBV5-1	TRBJ2-3	.	TGCGCCAGCAGCTTGGCCGGCTCGGGGGATACGCAGTATTTT	CASSLAGSGDTQYF
TRBD2	TRBV19	TRBJ2-1	.	TGTGCCAGTAGGGCTAGCGGGGGGGACTACAATGAGCAGTTCTTC	CASRASGGDYNEQFF
.	TRBV28	TRBJ2-3	.	TGTGCCAGCAGTCTTGGACACAGCACAGATACGCAGTATTTT	CASSLGHSTDTQYF
TRBD2	TRBV9	TRBJ2-7	.	TGTGCCAGCAGCGTAGCTGGGACTAGCGGAGCCTACGAGCAGTACTTC	CASSVAGTSGAYEQYF
.	TRBV2	TRBJ1-1	.	TGTGCCAGCAGCCCGAGGGGGGGCTTCGGTGAAGCTTTCTTT	CASSPRGGFGEAFF
TRBD2	TRBV19	TRBJ2-5	.	TGTGCCAGTAGCGGGGGTCCGGCGGGAGGGTATGAGACCCAGTACTTC	CASSGGPAGGYETQYF
.	TRBV6-5	TRBJ2-1	.	TGTGCCAGCAGTTACGTGGGAGGAACCTACAATGAGCAGTTCTTC	CASSYVGGTYNEQFF
TRBD2	TRBV9	TRBJ2-3	.	TGTGCCAGCAGCGTAGCTGCTAGCGGGATCACAGATACGCAGTATTTT	CASSVAASGITDTQYF
.	TRBV28	TRBJ1-5	.	TGTGCCAGCAGTTTGCGTCGGACAAAGGACGATCAGCCCCAGCATTTT	CASSLRRTKDDQPQHF
TRBD1	TRBV5-4	TRBJ1-1	.	TGTGCCAGCAGTATACAGGGGGCTTCAACTGAAGCTTTCTTT	CASSIQGASTEAFF
.	TRBV7-2	TRBJ1-3	.	TGTGCCAGCAGCTTAGGGGCTGGAAACACCATATATTTT	CASSLGAGNTIYF
TRBD2	TRBV5-4	TRBJ2-1	.	TGTGCCAGCAGCCTCACTAGCGGGAGGAGCAATGAGCAGTTCTTC	CASSLTSGRSNEQFF
.	TRBV18	TRBJ2-1	.	TGTGCCAGCTCAGAGGAAAGCTCCTACAATGAGCAGTTCTTC	CASSEESSYNEQFF
.	TRBV11-3	TRBJ2-7	.	TGTGCCAGCAGCTTAGCGGGAGTAGGGGAGCAGTACTTC	CASSLAGVGEQYF
TRBD2	TRBV11-1	TRBJ2-7	.	TGTGCCAGCAGCAAAGACCGACTAGCGGGAGGGCCGCAACACGAGCAGTACTTC	CASSKDRLAGGPQHEQYF
TRBD1	TRBV14	TRBJ2-7	.	TGTGCCAGCAGCCTAGTGGACAGGGCCTACGAGCAGTACTTC	CASSLVDRAYEQYF
.	TRBV18	TRBJ2-5	.	TGTGCCAGCTCACCCGCCAGGGTAGAGACCCAGTACTTC	CASSPARVETQYF
.	TRBV19	TRBJ2-1	.	TGTGCCAGTAGTTCCTGGACCGGCAATGAGCAGTTCTTC	CASSSWTGNEQFF
TRBD2	TRBV7-2	TRBJ2-7	.	TGTGCCAGCAGCTCAACTAGCGGGAGTCTCTACGAGCAGTACTTC	CASSSTSGSLYEQYF
TRBD1	TRBV19	TRBJ1-2	.	TGTGCCAGTAGTACCTCCGGGACAGGGTACTATGGCTACACCTTC	CASSTSGTGYYGYTF
TRBD1	TRBV2	TRBJ1-2	.	TGTGCCAGCAGTGAAGTCGACAGGGGCTATGGCTACACCTTC	CASSEVDRGYGYTF
.	TRBV2	TRBJ2-6	.	TGTGCCAGCAGAGGGGGGACAGCCTCTGGGGCCAACGTCCTGACTTTC	CASRGGTASGANVLTF
TRBD1	TRBV5-1	TRBJ1-4	.	TGCGCCAGCGCCCAGGGGACAGCAAATGAAAAACTGTTTTTT	CASAQGTANEKLFF
.	TRBV18	TRBJ2-7	.	TGTGCCAGCTCACCACCGGGCAGGGGCGAGCAGTACTTC	CASSPPGRGEQYF
.	TRBV9	TRBJ2-1	.	TGTGCCAGCAGCCTTAGCGGAAATTACAATGAGCAGTTCTTC	CASSLSGNYNEQFF
.	TRBV6-1	TRBJ1-2	.	TGTGCCAGCACCGGGAGTCCAGGGCGGTATGGCTACACCTTC	CASTGSPGRYGYTF
TRBD1	TRBV9	TRBJ2-1	.	TGTGCCAGCAGCCGGACAGGGGTTCCTGAGCAGTTCTTC	CASSRTGVPEQFF
.	TRBV10-3	TRBJ1-2	.	TGTGCCATCAGTCCCGACAAGAACTATGGCTACACCTTC	CAISPDKNYGYTF
.	TRBV30	TRBJ1-1	.	TGTGCCTGGAGTGTACGAGGAGGAACTGAAGCTTTCTTT	CAWSVRGGTEAFF
.	TRBV4-2	TRBJ1-1	.	TGTGCCAGCAGCCAAAGTATACGGGGGAACACTGAAGCTTTCTTT	CASSQSIRGNTEAFF
.	TRBV18	TRBJ2-5	.	TGTGCCAGCTCACCCGGGACGGCCGAGACCCAGTACTTC	CASSPGTAETQYF
.	TRBV7-9	TRBJ1-4	.	TGTGCCAGCAGCACCTACGACGAAAAACTGTTTTTT	CASSTYDEKLFF
.	TRBV5-4	TRBJ2-4	.	TGTGCCAGCAACATCCCAGGGGAAAACATTCAGTACTTC	CASNIPGENIQYF
TRBD2	TRBV10-2	TRBJ2-1	.	TGCGCCAGCCGCTGGAGACTAGCGGGAGGGGATGAGCAGTTCTTC	CASRWRLAGGDEQFF
.	TRBV25-1	TRBJ2-7	.	TGTGCCAGCAGTGAATTTGGAGAGCCCTACGAGCAGTACTTC	CASSEFGEPYEQYF
.	TRBV2	TRBJ1-3	once	TGTGCCAGCAGTCCTTGGGGGGGAAACACCATATATTTT	CASSPWGGNTIYF